This TCR beta chain was found in a study of blood T cell repertoires in COVID-19 (dated by TCRdb to about 2020). Regarding the complete study: The collaborator samples originated in the United States, Italy and Spain and spanned the acute and convalescent phases of COVID-19. Where available, HLA class I and class II types were obtained from metadata supplied by the sample provider rather than from assay-based typing. The repertoires were released in a freely available public database intended as a resource for research on the immune response to SARS-CoV-2. Deeply sampled blood TCRbeta repertoires from subjects exposed to, actively infected with, or recovered from COVID-19 were included in the dataset. The material from the prospective study consisted of cDNA or gDNA derived from T cells, B-cell-depleted T cells, or PBMCs. Samples were obtained from the ongoing ImmuneRACE study (first 160 participants) and from about 1,300 subjects provided by 6 global collaborators. Sample metadata almost always included a de-identified subject ID, COVID-19 status, age in years and sex. General findings and caveats noted by the study authors: The quantity of clinical and demographic metadata differed by source and by participant and was supplied without curation.

Collaborating institutions collected whole blood in K2EDTA tubes following their own protocols. For TCRbeta analysis, collaborators shipped samples in one of three forms: frozen whole blood, isolated PBMCs, or DNA extracted from either of those sample types. TCRbeta CDR3 regions were amplified from genomic DNA using the immunoSEQ Assay, a bias-controlled multiplex PCR. The source study handled its data this way. Within the assay, amplification of reference gene primers was used to estimate how many nucleated cells each sample contained. To quantify the absolute abundance of each unique TCRbeta CDR3 rearrangement, sequence reads were collapsed and filtered. For each sample, productive Simpson clonality was calculated as the square root of Simpson's diversity index over productive rearrangements. Imported from immuneACCESS, the table was reduced by TCRdb to in-frame sequences with V and J called. These copies leave out some clones; in studies compared against another copy, an unresolved V gene accounts for under half, and the cause of the remainder is not known. V, J and clone size were drawn from that table, and D and trimming were deduced from the DNA. The sample profile shows around 300,000 clones; roughly 80% of them were found once. The leading ten clones occupy approximately 4.1% of the sample.

V and J lose 5 bases and 9 bases, and a span of 19 bases separates them. The CDR3, from cysteine to phenylalanine, totals 15 residues. Of all the DNA, just the CDR3 is kept, 45 bases in frame from base 1. Taken from the germline V gene, the CDR1 and CDR2 loops are SGHNT and YENEEA. Worth noting for this clone: It has no known antigen specificity. Qualities for individual bases were not recorded, and no much larger clone is one base off.

The sequence was obtained from a woman aged 45-65 years with active or convalescent COVID-19. Source material: peripheral blood. The chain links TRBV11-3 with TRBJ2-2; the best D guess is TRBD1, with 5 bases matching. The sequenced DNA is TGTGCCAGCAGCCTTATGTCTAGTAGGGGCAGGGAGCTGTTTTTT. Protein translation: CASSLMSSRGRELFF.